This T cell receptor beta chain derives from a study of T cell responses to AZD1222 COVID-19 vaccine. Study conclusions and caveats: Dominant CD4 TCR responses targeted spike regions 160-218 and 743-854. Among those given AZD1222, only six were seropositive at baseline. When two AZD1222 doses had been given, Spike-specific TCR breadth and depth rose. Mostly white British, mostly female donors; authors suggested clonal diversity may be underestimated.

Turning to this clone: Its target is unknown.

CDR1 is LNHDA and CDR2 is SQIVND in the germline V gene (reference sequence). V trimming: 3 bases; J trimming: 8 bases; junction bases outside the gene matches: 6. The CDR3 extends over 13 amino acids. The table came from immunoSEQ multiplex PCR; TCRdb's copy has only in-frame clones and leaves some out. The data contain 95,000 to 150,000 clones, about 90% of them seen just once; the ten biggest clones take up 5% to 5.5%. This clonotype originated in an adult in good health. The chain combines TRBV19 with TRBJ1-2, with 7 bases identical to TRBD1. The source was peripheral blood, collected on day 0 of AZD1222 vaccination. The CDR3 spells CASSITGDRGYTF. In DNA, the CDR3 is TGTGCCAGTAGTATCACAGGGGATAGGGGCTACACCTTC.